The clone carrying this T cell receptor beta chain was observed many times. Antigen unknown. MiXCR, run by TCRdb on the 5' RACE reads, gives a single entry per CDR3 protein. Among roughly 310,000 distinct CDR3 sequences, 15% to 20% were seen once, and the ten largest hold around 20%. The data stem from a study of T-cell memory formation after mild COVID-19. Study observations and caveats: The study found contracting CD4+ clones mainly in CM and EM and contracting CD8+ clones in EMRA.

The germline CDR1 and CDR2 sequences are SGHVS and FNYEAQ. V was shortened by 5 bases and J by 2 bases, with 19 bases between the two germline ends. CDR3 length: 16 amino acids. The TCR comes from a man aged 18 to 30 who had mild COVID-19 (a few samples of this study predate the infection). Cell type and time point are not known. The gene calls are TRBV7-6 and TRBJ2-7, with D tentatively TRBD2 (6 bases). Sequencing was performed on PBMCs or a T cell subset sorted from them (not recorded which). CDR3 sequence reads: CASSPNAGGPAYEQYF. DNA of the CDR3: TGTGCCAGCAGCCCAAACGCCGGGGGACCGGCCTACGAGCAGTACTTC.